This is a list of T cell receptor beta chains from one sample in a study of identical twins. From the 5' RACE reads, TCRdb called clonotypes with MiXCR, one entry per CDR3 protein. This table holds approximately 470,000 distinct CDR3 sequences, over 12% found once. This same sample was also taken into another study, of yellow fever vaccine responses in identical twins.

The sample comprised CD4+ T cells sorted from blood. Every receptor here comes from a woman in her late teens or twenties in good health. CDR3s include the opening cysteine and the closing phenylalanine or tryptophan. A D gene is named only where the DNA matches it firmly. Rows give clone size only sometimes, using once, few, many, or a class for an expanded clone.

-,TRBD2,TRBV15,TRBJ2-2,CATSRDFRLAGTGELFF,TGTGCCACCAGCAGAGATTTTCGACTAGCAGGCACCGGGGAGCTGTTTTTT
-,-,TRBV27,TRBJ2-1,CASSPASFNEQFF,TGTGCCAGCAGTCCCGCGAGCTTCAATGAGCAGTTCTTC
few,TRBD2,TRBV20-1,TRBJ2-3,CSARDTSGWISEYF,TGCAGTGCTAGAGACACTAGCGGGTGGATCTCTGAGTATTTT
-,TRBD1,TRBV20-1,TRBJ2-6,CSARVAGGGGANVLTF,TGCAGTGCTAGAGTTGCAGGGGGCGGTGGGGCCAACGTCCTGACTTTC
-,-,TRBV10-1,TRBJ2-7,CASSDDWTGRREQYF,TGCGCCAGCAGTGATGATTGGACCGGGCGTAGGGAGCAGTACTTC
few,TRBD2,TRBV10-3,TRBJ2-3,CATRHGGRMEDTQYF,TGTGCCACCAGGCATGGCGGGAGGATGGAAGATACGCAGTATTTT
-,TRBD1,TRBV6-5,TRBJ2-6,CASSYRGQGIEGANVLTF,TGTGCCAGCAGTTACAGGGGACAGGGGATAGAAGGGGCCAACGTCCTGACTTTC
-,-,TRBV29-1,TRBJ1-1,CSVAYMMNTEAFF,TGCAGCGTTGCCTATATGATGAACACTGAAGCTTTCTTT
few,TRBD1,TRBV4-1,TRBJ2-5,CASSQDPTGGLQETQYF,TGCGCCAGCAGCCAAGATCCCACAGGGGGTCTTCAAGAGACCCAGTACTTC
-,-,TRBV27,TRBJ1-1,CASSFYRGRDTEAFF,TGTGCCAGCAGTTTCTACCGGGGACGAGACACTGAAGCTTTCTTT
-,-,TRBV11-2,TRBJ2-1,CASTTGVAYNEQFF,TGTGCCAGCACCACGGGAGTCGCCTACAATGAGCAGTTCTTC
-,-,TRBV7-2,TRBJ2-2,CASSFGQVNTGELFF,TGTGCCAGCAGCTTCGGCCAGGTGAACACCGGGGAGCTGTTTTTT
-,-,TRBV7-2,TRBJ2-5,CASSTRDRGQETQYF,TGTGCCAGCAGCACCCGGGACCGAGGACAAGAGACCCAGTACTTC
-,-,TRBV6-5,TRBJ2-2,CASSFGSNTGELFF,TGTGCCAGCAGTTTCGGCAGCAACACCGGGGAGCTGTTTTTT
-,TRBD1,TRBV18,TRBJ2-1,CASSQRTGGGSGNYNEQFF,TGTGCCAGCTCACAACGGACAGGGGGCGGTAGCGGGAACTACAATGAGCAGTTCTTC
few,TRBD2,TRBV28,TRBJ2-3,CASSLGLADRTDTQYF,TGTGCCAGCAGTTTAGGACTAGCGGACCGCACAGATACGCAGTATTTT
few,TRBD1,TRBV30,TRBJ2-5,CAWSVWDRQETQYF,TGTGCCTGGAGTGTATGGGACAGACAAGAGACCCAGTACTTC
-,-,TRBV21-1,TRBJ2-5,CASSKGVGTGQETQYF,TGTGCCAGCAGCAAAGGAGTAGGGACGGGCCAAGAGACCCAGTACTTC
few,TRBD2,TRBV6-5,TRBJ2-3,CASSNGLAGGTDTQYF,TGTGCCAGCAGTAATGGACTAGCGGGAGGCACAGATACGCAGTATTTT
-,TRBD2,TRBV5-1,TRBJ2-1,CASTARTSGGAGNEQFF,TGCGCCAGCACCGCCCGGACTAGCGGGGGGGCGGGCAATGAGCAGTTCTTC
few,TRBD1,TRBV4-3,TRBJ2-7,CASSQTPGQGPYEQYF,TGCGCCAGCAGCCAGACCCCGGGACAGGGGCCATACGAGCAGTACTTC
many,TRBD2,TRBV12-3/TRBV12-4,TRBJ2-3,CASSQRFGGRGTDTQYF,TGTGCCAGCAGCCAACGATTTGGCGGGAGAGGGACAGATACGCAGTATTTT
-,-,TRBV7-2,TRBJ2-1,CASSLDNFYNEQFF,TGTGCCAGCAGCTTAGATAACTTTTACAATGAGCAGTTCTTC
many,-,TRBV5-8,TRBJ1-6,CASSLDSYNSPLHF,TGTGCCAGCAGCTTGGACAGCTATAATTCACCCCTCCACTTT
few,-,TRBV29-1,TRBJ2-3,CSVEQGTDTQYF,TGCAGCGTTGAACAGGGCACAGATACGCAGTATTTT
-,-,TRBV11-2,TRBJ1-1,CASSFGNTEAFF,TGTGCCAGCAGCTTCGGGAACACTGAAGCTTTCTTT